This T cell receptor (beta chain) was captured by sequencing in a study of T cell responses to AZD1222 COVID-19 vaccine. Repertoires were generated with immunoSEQ multiplex PCR, while TCRdb's copy carries only in-frame clones and drops some. Of roughly 120,000 clones in the sample, roughly 85% were seen once. The germline gives CDR1 MDHEN, CDR2 SYDVKM. This CDR3 has 17 residues. V gave up 5 bases and J gave up 3 bases, with 17 bases separating them. The sequencing used peripheral blood, collected on day 0 of MenACWY control vaccination. The chain recombines TRBV28 with TRBJ1-6, with a possible D match to TRBD1 (6 bases). The receptor's source is an adult in good health. In DNA, the CDR3 is TGTGCCAGCAGTCGCCACATGGGGGCGGGCTATAATTCACCCCTCCACTTT. This codes for CASSRHMGAGYNSPLHF.